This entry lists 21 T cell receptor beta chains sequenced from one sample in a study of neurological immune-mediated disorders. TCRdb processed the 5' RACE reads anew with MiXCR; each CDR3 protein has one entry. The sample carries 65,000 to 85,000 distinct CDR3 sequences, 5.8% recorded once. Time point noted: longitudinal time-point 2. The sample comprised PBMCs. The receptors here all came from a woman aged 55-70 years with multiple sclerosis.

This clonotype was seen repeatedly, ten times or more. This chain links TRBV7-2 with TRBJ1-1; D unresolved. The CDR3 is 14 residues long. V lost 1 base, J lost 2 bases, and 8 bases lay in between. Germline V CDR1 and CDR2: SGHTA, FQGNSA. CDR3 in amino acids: CASSLVGPNTEAFF. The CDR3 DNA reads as TGTGCCAGCAGCTTAGTTGGGCCTAACACTGAAGCTTTCTTT.

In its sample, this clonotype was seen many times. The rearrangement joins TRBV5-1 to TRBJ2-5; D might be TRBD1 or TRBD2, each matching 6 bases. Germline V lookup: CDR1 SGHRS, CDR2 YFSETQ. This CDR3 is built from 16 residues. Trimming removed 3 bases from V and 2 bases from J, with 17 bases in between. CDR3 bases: TGCGCCAGCAGCTGGGGGGCGGCTACGCAACAAGAGACCCAGTACTTC. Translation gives CASSWGAATQQETQYF.

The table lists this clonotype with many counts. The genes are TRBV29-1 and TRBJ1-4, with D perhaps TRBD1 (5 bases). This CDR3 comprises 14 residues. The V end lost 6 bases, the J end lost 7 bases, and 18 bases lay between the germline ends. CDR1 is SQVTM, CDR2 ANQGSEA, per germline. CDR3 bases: TGCAGCGTCGGCGGTCGGGGGTACGGTGAAAAACTGTTTTTT. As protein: CSVGGRGYGEKLFF.

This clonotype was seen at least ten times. The CDR3 loop reads CASRQDRGLSDEQFF. The CDR3 DNA is TGTGCCAGCAGGCAGGACAGGGGGCTGAGCGATGAGCAGTTCTTC. The chain combines TRBV12-3 or TRBV12-4 with TRBJ2-1, with 11 positions matching TRBD1. V dropped 6 bases and J dropped 8; count of bases not matched to a gene: 9. CDR3 length: 15 amino acids.

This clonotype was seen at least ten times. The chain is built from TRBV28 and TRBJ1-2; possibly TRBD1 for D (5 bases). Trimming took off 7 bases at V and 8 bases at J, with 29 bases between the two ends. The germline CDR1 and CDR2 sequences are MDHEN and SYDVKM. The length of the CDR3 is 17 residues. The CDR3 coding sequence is TGTGCCAGCACCCCACACCCCTCTTGGGGCGCGAAGATCGGCTACACCTTC. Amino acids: CASTPHPSWGAKIGYTF.

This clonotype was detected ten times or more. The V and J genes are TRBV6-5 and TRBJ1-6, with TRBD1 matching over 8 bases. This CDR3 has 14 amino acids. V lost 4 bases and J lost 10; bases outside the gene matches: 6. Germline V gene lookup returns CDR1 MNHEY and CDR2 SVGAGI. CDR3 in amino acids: CASSSTGVGSPLHF. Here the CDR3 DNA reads TGTGCCAGCAGTTCGACAGGGGTAGGATCACCCCTCCACTTT.

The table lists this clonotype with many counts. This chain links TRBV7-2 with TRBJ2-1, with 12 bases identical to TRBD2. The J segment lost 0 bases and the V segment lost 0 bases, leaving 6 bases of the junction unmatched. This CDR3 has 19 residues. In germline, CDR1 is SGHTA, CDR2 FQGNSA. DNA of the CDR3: TGTGCCAGCAGCTTAGCGGGGGGACTAGCGGGCTTCTCCTACAATGAGCAGTTCTTC. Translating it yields CASSLAGGLAGFSYNEQFF.

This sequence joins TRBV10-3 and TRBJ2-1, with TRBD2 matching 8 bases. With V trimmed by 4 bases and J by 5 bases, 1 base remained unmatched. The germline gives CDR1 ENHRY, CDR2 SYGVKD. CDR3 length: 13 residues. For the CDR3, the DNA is TGTGCCATCAGTGTCGGGGGGGACAATGAGCAGTTCTTC. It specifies CAISVGGDNEQFF.

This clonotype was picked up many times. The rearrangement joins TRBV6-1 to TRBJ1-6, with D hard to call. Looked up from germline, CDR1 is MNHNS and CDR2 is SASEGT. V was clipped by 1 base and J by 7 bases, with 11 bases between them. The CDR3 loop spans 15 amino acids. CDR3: CASSEGYRANSPLHF. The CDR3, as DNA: TGTGCCAGCAGTGAAGGGTACCGGGCGAATTCACCCCTCCACTTT.

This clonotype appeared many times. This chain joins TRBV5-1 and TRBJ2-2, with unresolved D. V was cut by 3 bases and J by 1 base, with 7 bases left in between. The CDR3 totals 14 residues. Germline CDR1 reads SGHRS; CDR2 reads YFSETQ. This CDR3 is CASSSAGNTGELFF. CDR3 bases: TGCGCCAGCAGCTCGGCCGGGAACACCGGGGAGCTGTTTTTT.

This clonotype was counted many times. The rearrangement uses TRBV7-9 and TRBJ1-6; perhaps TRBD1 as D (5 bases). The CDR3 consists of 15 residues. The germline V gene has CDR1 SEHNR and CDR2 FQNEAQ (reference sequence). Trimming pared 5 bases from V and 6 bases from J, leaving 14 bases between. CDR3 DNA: TGTGCCAGCAGCCCGGGGGGACTGCGTAATTCACCCCTCCACTTT. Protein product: CASSPGGLRNSPLHF. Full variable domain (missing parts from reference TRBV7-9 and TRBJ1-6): DTGVSQNPRHKITKRGQNVTFRCDPISEHNRLYWYRQTLGQGPEFLTYFQNEAQLEKSRLLSDRFSAERPKGSFSTLEIQRTEQGDSAMYLCASSPGGLRNSPLHFGNGTRLTVT.

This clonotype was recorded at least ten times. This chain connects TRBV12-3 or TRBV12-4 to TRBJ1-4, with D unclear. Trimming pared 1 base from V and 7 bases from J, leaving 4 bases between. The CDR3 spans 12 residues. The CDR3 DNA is TGTGCCAGCAGTTTAGGTAGTGAAAAACTGTTTTTT. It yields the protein CASSLGSEKLFF.

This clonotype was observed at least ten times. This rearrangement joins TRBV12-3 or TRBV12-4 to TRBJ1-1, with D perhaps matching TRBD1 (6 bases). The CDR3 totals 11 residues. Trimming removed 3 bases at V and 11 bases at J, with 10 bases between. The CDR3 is CASSLSGGAFF. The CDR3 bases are TGTGCCAGCAGTTTGAGCGGGGGCGCTTTCTTT.

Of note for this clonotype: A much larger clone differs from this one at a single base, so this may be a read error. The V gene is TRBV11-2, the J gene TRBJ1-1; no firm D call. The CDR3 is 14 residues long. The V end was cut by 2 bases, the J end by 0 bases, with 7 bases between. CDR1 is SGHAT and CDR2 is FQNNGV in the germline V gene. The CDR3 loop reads CASSLNMVNTEAFF. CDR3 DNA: TGTGCCAGCAGCTTAAACATGGTGAACACTGAAGCTTTCTTT. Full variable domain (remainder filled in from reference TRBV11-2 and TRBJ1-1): EAGVAQSPRYKIIEKRQSVAFWCNPISGHATLYWYQQILGQGPKLLIQFQNNGVVDDSQLPKDRFSAERLKGVDSTLKIQPAKLEDSAVYLCASSLNMVNTEAFFGQGTRLTVV.

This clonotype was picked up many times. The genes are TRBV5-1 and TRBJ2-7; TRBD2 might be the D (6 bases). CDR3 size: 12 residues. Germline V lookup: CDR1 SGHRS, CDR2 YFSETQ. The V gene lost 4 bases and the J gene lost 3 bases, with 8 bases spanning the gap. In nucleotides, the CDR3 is TGCGCCAGCAGCCGGGGGAACTACGAGCAGTACTTC. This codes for CASSRGNYEQYF.

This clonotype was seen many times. CDR3 protein: CASSTTASNQPQHF. Here the CDR3 DNA reads TGTGCCAGCAGTACGACAGCTAGCAATCAGCCCCAGCATTTT. V and J are TRBV9 and TRBJ1-5, with a weak D call TRBD1 (5 bases). Trimming removed 5 bases from V and 0 bases from J, with 9 bases in between. Germline V lookup: CDR1 SGDLS, CDR2 YYNGEE. This CDR3 comprises 14 residues.

This CDR3 reads CASSLRAGGSPLHF. As DNA, the CDR3 is TGTGCCAGCAGTTTACGAGCAGGCGGTTCACCCCTCCACTTT. The V call is TRBV12-3 or TRBV12-4, the J call TRBJ1-6; D not resolved. Trimming pared 2 bases from V and 9 bases from J, leaving 11 bases between. This CDR3 is 14 amino acids long.

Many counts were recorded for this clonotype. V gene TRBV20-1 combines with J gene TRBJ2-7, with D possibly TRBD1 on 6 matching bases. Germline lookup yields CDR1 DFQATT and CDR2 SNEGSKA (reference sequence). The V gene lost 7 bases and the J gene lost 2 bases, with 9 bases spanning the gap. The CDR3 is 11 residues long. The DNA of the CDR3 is TGCAGTGGGGACAAAACCTACGAGCAGTACTTC. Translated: CSGDKTYEQYF.

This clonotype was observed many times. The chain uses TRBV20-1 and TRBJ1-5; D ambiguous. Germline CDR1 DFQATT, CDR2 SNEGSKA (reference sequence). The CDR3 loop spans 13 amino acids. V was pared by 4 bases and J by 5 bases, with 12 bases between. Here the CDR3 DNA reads TGCAGTGCTATGTATCAGAGGCATCAGCCCCAGCATTTT. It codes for CSAMYQRHQPQHF.

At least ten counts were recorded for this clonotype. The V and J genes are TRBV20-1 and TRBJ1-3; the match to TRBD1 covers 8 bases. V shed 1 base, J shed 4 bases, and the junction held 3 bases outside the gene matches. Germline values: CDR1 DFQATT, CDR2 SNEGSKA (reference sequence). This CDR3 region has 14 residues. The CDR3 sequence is CSARGRGPGNTIYF. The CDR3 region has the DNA TGCAGTGCTAGAGGCAGGGGGCCCGGAAACACCATATATTTT.

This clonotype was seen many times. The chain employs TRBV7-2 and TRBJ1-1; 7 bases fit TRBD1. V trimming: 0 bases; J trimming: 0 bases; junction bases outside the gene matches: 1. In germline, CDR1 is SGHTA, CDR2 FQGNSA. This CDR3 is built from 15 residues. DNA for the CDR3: TGTGCCAGCAGCTTAGCGACAGGGTTGAACACTGAAGCTTTCTTT. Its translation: CASSLATGLNTEAFF.